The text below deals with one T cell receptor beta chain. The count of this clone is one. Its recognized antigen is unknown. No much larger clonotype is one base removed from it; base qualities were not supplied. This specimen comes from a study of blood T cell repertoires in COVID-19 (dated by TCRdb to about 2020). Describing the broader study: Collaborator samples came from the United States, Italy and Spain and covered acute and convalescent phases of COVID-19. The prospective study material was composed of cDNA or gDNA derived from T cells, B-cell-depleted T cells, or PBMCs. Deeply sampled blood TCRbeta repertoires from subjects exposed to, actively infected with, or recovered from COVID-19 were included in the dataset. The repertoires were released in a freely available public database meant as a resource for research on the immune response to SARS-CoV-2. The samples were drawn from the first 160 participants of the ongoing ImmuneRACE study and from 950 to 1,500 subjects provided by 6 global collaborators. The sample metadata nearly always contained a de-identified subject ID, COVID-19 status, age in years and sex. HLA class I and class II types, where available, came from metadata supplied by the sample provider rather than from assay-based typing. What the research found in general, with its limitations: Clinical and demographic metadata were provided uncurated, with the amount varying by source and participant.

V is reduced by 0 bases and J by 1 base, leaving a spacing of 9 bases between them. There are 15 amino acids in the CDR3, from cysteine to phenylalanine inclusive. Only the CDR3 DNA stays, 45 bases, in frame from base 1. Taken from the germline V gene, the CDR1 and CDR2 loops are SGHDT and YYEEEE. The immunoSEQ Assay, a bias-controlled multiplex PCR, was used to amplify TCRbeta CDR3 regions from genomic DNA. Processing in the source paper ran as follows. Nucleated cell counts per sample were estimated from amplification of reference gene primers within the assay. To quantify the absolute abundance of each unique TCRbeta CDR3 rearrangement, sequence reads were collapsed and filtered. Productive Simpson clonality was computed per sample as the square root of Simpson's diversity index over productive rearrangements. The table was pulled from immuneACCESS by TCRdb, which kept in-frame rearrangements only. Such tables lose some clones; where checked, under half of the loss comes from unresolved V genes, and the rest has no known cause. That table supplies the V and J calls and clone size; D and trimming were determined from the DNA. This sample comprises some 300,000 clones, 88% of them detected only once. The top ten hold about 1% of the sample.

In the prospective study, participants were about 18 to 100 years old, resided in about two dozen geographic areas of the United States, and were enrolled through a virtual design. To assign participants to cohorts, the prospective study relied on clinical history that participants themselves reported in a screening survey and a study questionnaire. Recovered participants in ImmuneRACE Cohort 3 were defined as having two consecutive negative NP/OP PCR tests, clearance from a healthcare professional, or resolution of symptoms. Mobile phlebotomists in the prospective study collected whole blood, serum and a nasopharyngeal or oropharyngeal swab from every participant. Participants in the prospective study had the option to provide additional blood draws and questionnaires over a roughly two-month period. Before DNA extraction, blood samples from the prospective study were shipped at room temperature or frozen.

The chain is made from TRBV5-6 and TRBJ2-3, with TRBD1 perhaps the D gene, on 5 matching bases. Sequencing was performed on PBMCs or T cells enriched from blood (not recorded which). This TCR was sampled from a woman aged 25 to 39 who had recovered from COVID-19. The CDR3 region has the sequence CASSLVRVGTDTQYF. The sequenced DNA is TGTGCCAGCAGCTTGGTCAGGGTGGGCACAGATACGCAGTATTTT. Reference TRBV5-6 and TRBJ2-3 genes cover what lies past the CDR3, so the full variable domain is DAGVTQSPTHLIKTRGQQVTLRCSPKSGHDTVSWYQQALGQGPQFIFQYYEEEERQRGNFPDRFSGHQFPNYSSELNVNALLLGDSALYLCASSLVRVGTDTQYFGPGTRLTVL.